A selection of T cell receptor beta chains follows, all from one sample in a study of Ad26.COV2.S vaccination and SARS-CoV-2 variants. The table came from immunoSEQ multiplex PCR; TCRdb's copy has only in-frame clones and leaves some out. The data hold about 680,000 clones, with around 89% observed a single time. Here the sequenced sample was peripheral blood, taken in a trial of Ad26.COV2.S vaccine versus placebo. All receptors come from a person between 18 and 65 years old who received the Ad26.COV2.S COVID-19 vaccine or a placebo. Both conserved end residues are part of each CDR3. The D gene is left open where the match is weak. Clone sizes are given selectively: once, few, many, or a class where the clone is expanded.

CDR3 length: 15
J gene: TRBJ1-1
D gene: .
V gene: TRBV9
clone size: once
CDR3 DNA: TGTGCCAGCAGCGTAGGGGGGGCTGGGTACACTGAAGCTTTCTTT
CDR3 protein: CASSVGGAGYTEAFF

CDR3 length: 12
J gene: TRBJ1-1
D gene: .
V gene: TRBV19
clone size: once
CDR3 DNA: TGTGCCAGTAGTAAATGGGGGGCAGAAGCTTTCTTT
CDR3 protein: CASSKWGAEAFF

CDR3 length: 12
J gene: TRBJ1-3
D gene: .
V gene: TRBV6-5
clone size: few
CDR3 DNA: TGTGCCAGCCGGACTTTTGGAAACACCATATATTTT
CDR3 protein: CASRTFGNTIYF

CDR3 length: 12
J gene: TRBJ1-1
D gene: .
V gene: TRBV10-3
clone size: .
CDR3 DNA: TGTGCCATCAGTGAGTCGAACGGTAAAGCTTTCTTT
CDR3 protein: CAISESNGKAFF

CDR3 length: 16
J gene: TRBJ2-6
D gene: TRBD1
V gene: TRBV7-2
clone size: .
CDR3 DNA: TGTGCCAGCAGCTTAGTGACAGGGGCTGGGGCCAACGTCCTGACTTTC
CDR3 protein: CASSLVTGAGANVLTF

CDR3 length: 14
J gene: TRBJ2-5
D gene: .
V gene: TRBV10-2
clone size: many
CDR3 DNA: TGCGCCAGCAGTGAGTCACGGACGCAAGAGACCCAGTACTTC
CDR3 protein: CASSESRTQETQYF

CDR3 length: 14
J gene: TRBJ2-3
D gene: .
V gene: TRBV21-1
clone size: .
CDR3 DNA: TGTGCCAGCAGCAATCCCTCTTGCACAGATACGCAGTATTTT
CDR3 protein: CASSNPSCTDTQYF

CDR3 length: 12
J gene: TRBJ1-6
D gene: .
V gene: TRBV19
clone size: .
CDR3 DNA: TGTGCCAGTTCAGGGGACCAGCACCTTCTCCACTTT
CDR3 protein: CASSGDQHLLHF

CDR3 length: 15
J gene: TRBJ1-5
D gene: .
V gene: TRBV5-6
clone size: few
CDR3 DNA: TGTGCCAGCAGTCATAACGGACAGTTGAATCAGCCCCAGCATTTT
CDR3 protein: CASSHNGQLNQPQHF

CDR3 length: 13
J gene: TRBJ1-1
D gene: .
V gene: TRBV25-1
clone size: few
CDR3 DNA: TGTGCCAGCAGGAGACAAGGGGGTACTGAAGCTTTCTTT
CDR3 protein: CASRRQGGTEAFF

CDR3 length: 16
J gene: TRBJ1-5
D gene: .
V gene: TRBV5-6
clone size: .
CDR3 DNA: TGTGCCAGCAGCCTCAGGGACACCTCTAGCAATCAGCCCCAGCATTTT
CDR3 protein: CASSLRDTSSNQPQHF

CDR3 length: 12
J gene: TRBJ1-1
D gene: .
V gene: TRBV6-5
clone size: .
CDR3 DNA: TGTGCCAGTCTACGAACGGGCGCTGAAGCTTTCTTT
CDR3 protein: CASLRTGAEAFF

CDR3 length: 12
J gene: TRBJ1-5
D gene: .
V gene: TRBV20-1
clone size: .
CDR3 DNA: TGCAGTGCTAGTGAGGGCGGTCAGCCCCAGCATTTT
CDR3 protein: CSASEGGQPQHF

CDR3 length: 14
J gene: TRBJ1-1
D gene: .
V gene: TRBV5-6
clone size: .
CDR3 DNA: TGTGCCAGCAGCTTGTACAGCCCGAACACTGAAGCTTTCTTT
CDR3 protein: CASSLYSPNTEAFF

CDR3 length: 12
J gene: TRBJ2-3
D gene: .
V gene: TRBV3-1/TRBV3-2
clone size: .
CDR3 DNA: TGTGCCAGCAGCTTTAGGACAGATACGCAGTATTTT
CDR3 protein: CASSFRTDTQYF

CDR3 length: 18
J gene: TRBJ2-3
D gene: TRBD2
V gene: TRBV11-2
clone size: .
CDR3 DNA: TGTGCCAGCAGCTTAGGTGGGACTAGCGGGGGATCCACAGATACGCAGTATTTT
CDR3 protein: CASSLGGTSGGSTDTQYF

CDR3 length: 13
J gene: TRBJ2-7
D gene: TRBD1
V gene: TRBV7-2
clone size: few
CDR3 DNA: TGTGCCAGCAGCGGGACAGCTGACTACGAGCAGTACTTC
CDR3 protein: CASSGTADYEQYF

CDR3 length: 15
J gene: TRBJ2-3
D gene: .
V gene: TRBV10-2
clone size: .
CDR3 DNA: TGCGCCAGCAGCCCGGTATCGGGGGCCACGGATACGCAGTATTTT
CDR3 protein: CASSPVSGATDTQYF

CDR3 length: 15
J gene: TRBJ1-6
D gene: TRBD1
V gene: TRBV6-1
clone size: .
CDR3 DNA: TGTGCCAGCAGTGAAGCGACAGGGCGGAATTCACCCCTCCACTTT
CDR3 protein: CASSEATGRNSPLHF

CDR3 length: 16
J gene: TRBJ1-3
D gene: TRBD1
V gene: TRBV6-5
clone size: .
CDR3 DNA: TGTGCCAGCAGTTACTCGGCGGGACAGGGAGGAAACACCATATATTTT
CDR3 protein: CASSYSAGQGGNTIYF

CDR3 length: 17
J gene: TRBJ2-2
D gene: TRBD2
V gene: TRBV24-1
clone size: few
CDR3 DNA: TGTGCCACCAGTGATGCAACTAGCGGGAGCTGGGCCGGGGAGCTGTTTTTT
CDR3 protein: CATSDATSGSWAGELFF

CDR3 length: 14
J gene: TRBJ2-7
D gene: TRBD2
V gene: TRBV9
clone size: .
CDR3 DNA: TGTGCCAGCAGCGACGGGACTAGTGCCTACGAGCAGTACTTC
CDR3 protein: CASSDGTSAYEQYF

CDR3 length: 14
J gene: TRBJ1-4
D gene: .
V gene: TRBV5-1
clone size: .
CDR3 DNA: TGCGCCAGCAGCCTCGAAAGGGCAACTGAAAAACTGTTTTTT
CDR3 protein: CASSLERATEKLFF

CDR3 length: 16
J gene: TRBJ1-3
D gene: .
V gene: TRBV5-6
clone size: .
CDR3 DNA: TGTGCCAGCAGCTTGGAGACAGGTTTCTCTGGAAACACCATATATTTT
CDR3 protein: CASSLETGFSGNTIYF

CDR3 length: 15
J gene: TRBJ2-7
D gene: TRBD1
V gene: TRBV5-4
clone size: .
CDR3 DNA: TGTGCCAGCAGCGCTCGGGCAGGGGGCATGAACGAGCAGTACTTC
CDR3 protein: CASSARAGGMNEQYF

CDR3 length: 16
J gene: TRBJ2-2
D gene: TRBD1
V gene: TRBV7-6
clone size: .
CDR3 DNA: TGTGCCAGCAGCTCCACGGGACAGGGCTTCACCGGGGAGCTGTTTTTT
CDR3 protein: CASSSTGQGFTGELFF

CDR3 length: 14
J gene: TRBJ1-5
D gene: .
V gene: TRBV7-9
clone size: .
CDR3 DNA: TGTGCCAGCAGCTTAGAGTGGCAAAATCAGCCCCAGCATTTT
CDR3 protein: CASSLEWQNQPQHF

CDR3 length: 15
J gene: TRBJ2-3
D gene: TRBD2
V gene: TRBV15
clone size: few
CDR3 DNA: TGTGCCACCAGCAGAGATCGGGGGGGAGCCGATACGCAGTATTTT
CDR3 protein: CATSRDRGGADTQYF

CDR3 length: 13
J gene: TRBJ1-1
D gene: .
V gene: TRBV6-5
clone size: .
CDR3 DNA: TGTGCCAGCTGGTCCATTCAGGCGACTGAAGCTTTCTTT
CDR3 protein: CASWSIQATEAFF

CDR3 length: 13
J gene: TRBJ1-1
D gene: .
V gene: TRBV6-6
clone size: .
CDR3 DNA: TGTGCCAGCAGGGAACAGACACACACTGAAGCTTTCTTT
CDR3 protein: CASREQTHTEAFF

CDR3 length: 15
J gene: TRBJ1-5
D gene: .
V gene: TRBV15
clone size: .
CDR3 DNA: TGTGCCACAACCACGGGACACCTTACAGGACAGCCCCAGCATTTT
CDR3 protein: CATTTGHLTGQPQHF

CDR3 length: 14
J gene: TRBJ1-1
D gene: .
V gene: TRBV2
clone size: .
CDR3 DNA: TGTGCCAGCAGTTACAGGAGAATGAACACTGAAGCTTTCTTT
CDR3 protein: CASSYRRMNTEAFF

CDR3 length: 15
J gene: TRBJ2-1
D gene: TRBD2
V gene: TRBV6-5
clone size: .
CDR3 DNA: TGTGCCAGCAGTTACTCGTCGGGAGGGTACAATGAGCAGTTCTTC
CDR3 protein: CASSYSSGGYNEQFF

CDR3 length: 14
J gene: TRBJ1-5
D gene: TRBD1
V gene: TRBV5-1
clone size: .
CDR3 DNA: TGCGCCAGCAGCTTGGGGACAGGGGTCGGGGCCCAGCATTTT
CDR3 protein: CASSLGTGVGAQHF

CDR3 length: 12
J gene: TRBJ2-7
D gene: .
V gene: TRBV2
clone size: .
CDR3 DNA: TGTGCCAGCAGTGAGAGGGGACTCGAGCAGTACTTC
CDR3 protein: CASSERGLEQYF